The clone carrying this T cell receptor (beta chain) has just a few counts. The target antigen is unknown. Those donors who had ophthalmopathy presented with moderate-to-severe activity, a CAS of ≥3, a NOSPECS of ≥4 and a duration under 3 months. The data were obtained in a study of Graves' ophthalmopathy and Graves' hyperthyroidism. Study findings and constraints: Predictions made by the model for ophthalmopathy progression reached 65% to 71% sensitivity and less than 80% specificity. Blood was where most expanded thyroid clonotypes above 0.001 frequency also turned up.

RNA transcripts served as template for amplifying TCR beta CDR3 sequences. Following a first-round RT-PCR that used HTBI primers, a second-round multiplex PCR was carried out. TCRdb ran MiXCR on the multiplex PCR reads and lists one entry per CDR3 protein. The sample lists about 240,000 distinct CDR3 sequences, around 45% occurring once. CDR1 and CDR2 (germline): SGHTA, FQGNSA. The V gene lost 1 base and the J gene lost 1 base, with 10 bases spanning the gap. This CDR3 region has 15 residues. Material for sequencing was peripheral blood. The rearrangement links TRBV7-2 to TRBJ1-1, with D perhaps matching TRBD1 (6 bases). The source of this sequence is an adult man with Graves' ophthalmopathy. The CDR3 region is CASSLDRGRNTEAFF. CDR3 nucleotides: TGTGCCAGCAGCTTAGATCGGGGGCGGAACACTGAAGCTTTCTTT.